The clone carrying this TCR beta chain was recorded only once. This sample stems from a study of blood T cell repertoires in COVID-19. Study-level information: The samples span acute and convalescent COVID-19 from the United States, Italy and Spain. In each case, the material was cDNA or gDNA derived from T cells, B-cell-depleted T cells, or PBMCs.

This CDR3 spans 17 amino acids. V lost 2 bases and J 4 bases, leaving 20 bases between the germline ends. From germline, CDR1 is MNHEY and CDR2 SVGEGT. In the source study's methods: Estimated nucleated cell counts came from reference gene primer amplification. Only in-frame clones appear in the TCRdb table, and some are missing; sequencing was by immunoSEQ multiplex PCR. That table gives V, J and clone size, and the DNA gave D and trimming. Of 150,000 or so clones in the sample, almost 90% were seen once. This clonotype was obtained from a human donor in a cohort sampled during active COVID-19. The chain recombines TRBV6-2 or TRBV6-3 with TRBJ1-1, with D possibly being TRBD1 (6 bases). Sequenced input: peripheral blood. The CDR3 sequence: CASSYAQGKEATTEAFF. The CDR3 nucleotides read TGTGCCAGCAGTTACGCACAGGGAAAGGAGGCTACCACTGAAGCTTTCTTT.